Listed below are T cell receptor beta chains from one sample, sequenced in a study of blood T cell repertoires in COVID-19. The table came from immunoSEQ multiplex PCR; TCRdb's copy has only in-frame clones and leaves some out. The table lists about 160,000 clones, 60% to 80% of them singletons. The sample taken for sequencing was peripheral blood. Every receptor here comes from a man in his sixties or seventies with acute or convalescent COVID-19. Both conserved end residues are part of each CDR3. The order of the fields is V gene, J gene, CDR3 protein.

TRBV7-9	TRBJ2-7	CASSSGGSPYEQYF
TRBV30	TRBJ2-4	CAWSAQDSKNIQYF
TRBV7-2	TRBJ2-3	CASSFSSGGTDTQYF
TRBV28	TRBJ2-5	CASSLSAGAETQYF
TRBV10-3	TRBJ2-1	CAISEASVSEGEQFF
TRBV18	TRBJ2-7	CASSPGGIEQYF
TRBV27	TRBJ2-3	CASRLSGRAYTADTQYF
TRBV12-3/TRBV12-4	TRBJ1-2	CASSLGEVGGYTF
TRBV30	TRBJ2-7	CASHPGGYEQYF
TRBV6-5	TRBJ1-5	CASSSSWAGNNQPQHF
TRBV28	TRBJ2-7	CASSPPGARSSYEQYF
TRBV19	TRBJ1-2	CASSMIGQGVTYGYTF
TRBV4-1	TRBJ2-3	CASSQEGWGLGQYF
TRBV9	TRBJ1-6	CASSVVATQDSPLHF
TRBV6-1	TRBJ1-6	CASSEYSYNSPLHF
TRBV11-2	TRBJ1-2	CASSLGGGHWGYTF
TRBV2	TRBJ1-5	CASSERGGGNQPQHF
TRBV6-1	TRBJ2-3	CASSEKGARSTDTQYF
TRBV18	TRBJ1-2	CASSPVGLDYGYTF
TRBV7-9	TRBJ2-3	CASSFPERGGARADTQYF
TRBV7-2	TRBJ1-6	CASSSSGTGGGSPLHF
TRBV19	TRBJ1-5	CASRETGTGDQPQHF
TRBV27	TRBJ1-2	CASRTGDLAGYTF
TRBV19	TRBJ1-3	CASRQGSTGNTIYF
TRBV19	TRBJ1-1	CASSIDYGTGDTEAFF
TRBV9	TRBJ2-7	CASSLAGESYEQYF
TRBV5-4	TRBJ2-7	CASSLGGGYEQYF
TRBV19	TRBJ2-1	CASKGREGYNEQFF
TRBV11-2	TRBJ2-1	CASSLSGGGAGEQFF